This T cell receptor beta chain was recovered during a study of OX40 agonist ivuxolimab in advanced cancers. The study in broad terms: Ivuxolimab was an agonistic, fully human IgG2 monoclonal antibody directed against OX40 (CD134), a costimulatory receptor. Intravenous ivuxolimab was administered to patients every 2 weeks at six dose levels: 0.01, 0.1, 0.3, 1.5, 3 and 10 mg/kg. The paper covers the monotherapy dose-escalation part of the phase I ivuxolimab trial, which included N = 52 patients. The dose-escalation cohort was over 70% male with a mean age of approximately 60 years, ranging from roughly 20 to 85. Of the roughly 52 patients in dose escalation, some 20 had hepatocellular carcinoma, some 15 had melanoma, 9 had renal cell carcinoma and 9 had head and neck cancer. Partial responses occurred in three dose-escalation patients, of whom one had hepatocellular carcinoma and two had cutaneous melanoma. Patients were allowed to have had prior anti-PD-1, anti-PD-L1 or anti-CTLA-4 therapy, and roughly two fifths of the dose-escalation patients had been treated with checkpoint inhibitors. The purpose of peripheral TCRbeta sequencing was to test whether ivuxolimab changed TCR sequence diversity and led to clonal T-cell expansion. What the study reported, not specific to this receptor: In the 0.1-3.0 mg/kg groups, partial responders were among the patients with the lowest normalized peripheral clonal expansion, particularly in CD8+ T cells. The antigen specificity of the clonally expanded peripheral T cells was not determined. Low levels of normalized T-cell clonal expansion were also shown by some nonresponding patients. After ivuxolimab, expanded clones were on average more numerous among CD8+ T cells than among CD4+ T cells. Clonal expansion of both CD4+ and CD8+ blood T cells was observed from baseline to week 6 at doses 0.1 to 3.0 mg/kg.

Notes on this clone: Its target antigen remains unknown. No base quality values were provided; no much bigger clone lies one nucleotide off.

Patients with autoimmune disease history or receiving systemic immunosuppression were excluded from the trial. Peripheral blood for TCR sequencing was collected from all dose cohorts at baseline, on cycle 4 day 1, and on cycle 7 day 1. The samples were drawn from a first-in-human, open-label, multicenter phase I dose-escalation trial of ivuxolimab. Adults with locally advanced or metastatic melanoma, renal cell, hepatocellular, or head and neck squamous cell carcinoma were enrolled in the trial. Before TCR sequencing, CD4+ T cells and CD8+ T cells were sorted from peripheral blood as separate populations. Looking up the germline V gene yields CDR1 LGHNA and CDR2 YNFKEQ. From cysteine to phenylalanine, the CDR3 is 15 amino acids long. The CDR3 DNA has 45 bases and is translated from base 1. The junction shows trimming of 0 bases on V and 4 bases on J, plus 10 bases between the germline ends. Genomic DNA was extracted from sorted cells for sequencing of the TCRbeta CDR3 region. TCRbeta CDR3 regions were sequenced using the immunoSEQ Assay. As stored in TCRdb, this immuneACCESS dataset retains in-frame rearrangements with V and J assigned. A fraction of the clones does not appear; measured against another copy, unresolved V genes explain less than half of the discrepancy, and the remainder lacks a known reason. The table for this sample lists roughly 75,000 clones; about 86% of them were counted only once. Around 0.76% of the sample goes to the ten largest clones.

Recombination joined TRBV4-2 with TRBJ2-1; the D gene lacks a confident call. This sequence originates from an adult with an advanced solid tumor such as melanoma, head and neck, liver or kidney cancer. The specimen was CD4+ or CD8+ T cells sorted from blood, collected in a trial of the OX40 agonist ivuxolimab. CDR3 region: CASSQDVSDYNEQFF. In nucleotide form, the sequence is TGTGCCAGCAGCCAAGATGTTTCCGATTACAATGAGCAGTTCTTC.